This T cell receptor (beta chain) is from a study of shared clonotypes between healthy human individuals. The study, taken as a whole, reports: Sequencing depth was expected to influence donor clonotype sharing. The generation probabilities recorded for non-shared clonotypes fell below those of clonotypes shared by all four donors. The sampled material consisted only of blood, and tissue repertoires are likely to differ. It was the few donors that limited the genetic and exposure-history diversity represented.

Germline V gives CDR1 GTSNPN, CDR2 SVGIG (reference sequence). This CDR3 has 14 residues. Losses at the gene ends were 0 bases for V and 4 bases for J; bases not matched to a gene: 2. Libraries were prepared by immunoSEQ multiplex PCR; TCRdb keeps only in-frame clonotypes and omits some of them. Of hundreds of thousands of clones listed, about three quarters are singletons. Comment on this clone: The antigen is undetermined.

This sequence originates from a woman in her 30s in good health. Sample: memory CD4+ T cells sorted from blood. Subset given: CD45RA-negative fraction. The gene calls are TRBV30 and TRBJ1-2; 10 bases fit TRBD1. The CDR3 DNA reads TGTGCCTGGAGTGTAGGGACAGGGGCCTATGGCTACACCTTC. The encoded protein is CAWSVGTGAYGYTF.